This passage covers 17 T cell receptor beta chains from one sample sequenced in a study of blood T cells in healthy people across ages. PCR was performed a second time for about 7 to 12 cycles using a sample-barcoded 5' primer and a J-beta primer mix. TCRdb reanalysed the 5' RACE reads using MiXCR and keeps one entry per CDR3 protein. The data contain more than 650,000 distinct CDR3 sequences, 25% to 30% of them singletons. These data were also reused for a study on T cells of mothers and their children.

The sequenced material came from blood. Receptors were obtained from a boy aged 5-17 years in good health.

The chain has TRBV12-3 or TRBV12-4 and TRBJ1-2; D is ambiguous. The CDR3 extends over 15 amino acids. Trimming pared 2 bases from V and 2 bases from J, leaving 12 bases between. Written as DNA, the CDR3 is TGTGCCAGCAGTTTAAGGTCGGAGGGCAACTATGGCTACACCTTC. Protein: CASSLRSEGNYGYTF.

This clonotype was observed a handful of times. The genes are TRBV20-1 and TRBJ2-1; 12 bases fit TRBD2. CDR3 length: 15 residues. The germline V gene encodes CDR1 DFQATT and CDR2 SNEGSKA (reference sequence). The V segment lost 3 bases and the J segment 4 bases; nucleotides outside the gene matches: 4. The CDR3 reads CSARATSGGYNEQFF. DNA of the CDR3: TGCAGTGCTAGGGCGACTAGCGGGGGTTACAATGAGCAGTTCTTC.

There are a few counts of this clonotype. The CDR3 DNA follows: TGTGCCAGCAGCTACGACAGACAGGTCCACAATGAGCAGTTCTTC. It yields the protein CASSYDRQVHNEQFF. This chain uses TRBV11-2 with TRBJ2-5; D is perhaps TRBD1 (6 bases). The last part of the DNA fits TRBJ2-1 better; the J call may be wrong. Germline CDR1 SGHAT, CDR2 FQNNGV. This CDR3 contains 15 residues.

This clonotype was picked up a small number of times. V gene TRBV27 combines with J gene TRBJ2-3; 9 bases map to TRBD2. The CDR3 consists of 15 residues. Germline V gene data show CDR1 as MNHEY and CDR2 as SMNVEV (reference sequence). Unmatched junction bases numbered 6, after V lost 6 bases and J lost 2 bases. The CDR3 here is CASRPSGVFTDTQYF. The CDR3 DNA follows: TGTGCCAGCAGGCCTAGCGGGGTCTTCACAGATACGCAGTATTTT.

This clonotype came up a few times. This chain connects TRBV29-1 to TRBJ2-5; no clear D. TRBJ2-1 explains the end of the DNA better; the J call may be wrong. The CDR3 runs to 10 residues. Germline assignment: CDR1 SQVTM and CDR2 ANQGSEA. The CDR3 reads CSAESYEQFF. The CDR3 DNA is TGCAGCGCAGAAAGCTATGAGCAGTTCTTC.

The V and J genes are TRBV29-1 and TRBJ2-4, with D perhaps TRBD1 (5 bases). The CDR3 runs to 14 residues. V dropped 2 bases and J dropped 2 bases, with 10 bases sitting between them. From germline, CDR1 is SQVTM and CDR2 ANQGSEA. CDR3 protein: CSVELSGSKNIQYF. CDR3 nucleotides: TGCAGCGTTGAACTGTCAGGGTCCAAAAACATTCAGTACTTC.

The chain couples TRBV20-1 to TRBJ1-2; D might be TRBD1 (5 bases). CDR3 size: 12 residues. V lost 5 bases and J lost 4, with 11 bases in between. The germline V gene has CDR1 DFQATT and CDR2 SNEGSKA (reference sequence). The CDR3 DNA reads TGCAGTGCTGAGCGGACATCCTATGGCTACACCTTC. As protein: CSAERTSYGYTF.

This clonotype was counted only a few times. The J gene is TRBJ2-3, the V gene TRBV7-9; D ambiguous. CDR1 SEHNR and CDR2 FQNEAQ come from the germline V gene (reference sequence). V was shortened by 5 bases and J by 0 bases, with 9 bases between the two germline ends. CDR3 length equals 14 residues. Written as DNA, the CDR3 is TGTGCCAGCAGCCCGGACGGCAGCACAGATACGCAGTATTTT. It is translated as CASSPDGSTDTQYF.

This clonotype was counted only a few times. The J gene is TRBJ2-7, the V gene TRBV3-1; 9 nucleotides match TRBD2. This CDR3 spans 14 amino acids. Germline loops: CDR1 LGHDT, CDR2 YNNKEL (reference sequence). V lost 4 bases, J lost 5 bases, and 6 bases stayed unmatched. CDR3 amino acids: CASSPLAGGNEQYF. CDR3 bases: TGTGCCAGCAGCCCACTTGCGGGGGGGAACGAGCAGTACTTC.

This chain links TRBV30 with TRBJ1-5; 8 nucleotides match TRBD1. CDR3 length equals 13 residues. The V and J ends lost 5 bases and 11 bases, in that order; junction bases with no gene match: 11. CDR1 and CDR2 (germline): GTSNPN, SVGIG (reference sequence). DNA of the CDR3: TGTGCCTGGGGGGCAGGGGGCCAAGGGGCCCAGCATTTT. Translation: CAWGAGGQGAQHF. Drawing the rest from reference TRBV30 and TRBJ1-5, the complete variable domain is SQTIHQWPATLVQPVGSPLSLECTVEGTSNPNLYWYRQAAGRGLQLLFYSVGIGQISSEVPQNLSASRPQDRQFILSSKKLLLSDSGFYLCAWGAGGQGAQHFGDGTRLSIL.

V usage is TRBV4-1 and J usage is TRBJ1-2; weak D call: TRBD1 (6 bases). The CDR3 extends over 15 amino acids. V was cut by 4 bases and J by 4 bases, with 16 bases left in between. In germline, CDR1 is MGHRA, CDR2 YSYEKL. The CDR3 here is CASSLQNREGYGYTF. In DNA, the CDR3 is TGCGCCAGCAGCCTTCAAAACAGGGAAGGCTATGGCTACACCTTC.

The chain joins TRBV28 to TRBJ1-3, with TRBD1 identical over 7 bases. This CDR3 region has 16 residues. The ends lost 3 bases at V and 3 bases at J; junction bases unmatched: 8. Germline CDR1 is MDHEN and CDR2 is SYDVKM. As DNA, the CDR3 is TGTGCCAGCAGTTTCTCGGGACAGAATCGTGGAAACACCATATATTTT. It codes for CASSFSGQNRGNTIYF.

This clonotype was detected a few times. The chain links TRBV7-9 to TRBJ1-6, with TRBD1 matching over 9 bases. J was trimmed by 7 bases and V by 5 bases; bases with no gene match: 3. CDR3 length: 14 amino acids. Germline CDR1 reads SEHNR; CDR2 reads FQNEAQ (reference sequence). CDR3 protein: CASSATGGNSPLHF. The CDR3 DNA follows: TGTGCCAGCAGCGCGACAGGGGGGAATTCACCCCTCCACTTT.

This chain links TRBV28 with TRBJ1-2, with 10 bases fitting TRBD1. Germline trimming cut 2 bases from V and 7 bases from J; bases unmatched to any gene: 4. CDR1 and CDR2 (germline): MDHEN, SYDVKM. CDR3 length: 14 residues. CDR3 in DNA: TGTGCCAGCAGTTTACGGACAGGGGGTTTTGGCTACACCTTC. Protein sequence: CASSLRTGGFGYTF.

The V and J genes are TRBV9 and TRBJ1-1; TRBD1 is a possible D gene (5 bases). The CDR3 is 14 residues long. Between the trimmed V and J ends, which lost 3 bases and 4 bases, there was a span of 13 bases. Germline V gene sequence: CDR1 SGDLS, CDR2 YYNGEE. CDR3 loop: CASSGTGTLTEAFF. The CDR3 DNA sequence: TGTGCCAGCAGCGGGACCGGGACGCTCACTGAAGCTTTCTTT.

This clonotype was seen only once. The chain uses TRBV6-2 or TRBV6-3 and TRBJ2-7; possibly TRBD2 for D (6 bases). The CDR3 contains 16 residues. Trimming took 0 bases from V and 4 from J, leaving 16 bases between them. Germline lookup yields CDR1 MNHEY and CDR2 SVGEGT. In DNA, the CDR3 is TGTGCCAGCAGTTACTCGGGACTCCAGACCTCTTACGAGCAGTACTTC. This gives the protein CASSYSGLQTSYEQYF.

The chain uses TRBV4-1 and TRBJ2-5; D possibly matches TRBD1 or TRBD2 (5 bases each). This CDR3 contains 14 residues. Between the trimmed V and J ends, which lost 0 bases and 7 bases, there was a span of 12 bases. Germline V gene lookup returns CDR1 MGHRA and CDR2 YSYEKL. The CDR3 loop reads CASSQDRRDGTQYF. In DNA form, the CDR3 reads TGCGCCAGCAGCCAAGATCGCAGGGACGGGACCCAGTACTTC.